The entry that follows covers one T cell receptor beta chain sequence. Its antigen is currently unknown. The CDR3 has 15 amino acids. Between the trimmed V and J ends, which lost 1 base and 7 bases, there was a span of 11 bases. Germline V CDR1 and CDR2: MGHDK, SYGVNS. The record originates from a study of T cells after yellow fever vaccination. Study-level findings and limits: Abundant bulk-derived clonotypes could contaminate FACS-sorted repertoires.

The authors made TCR cDNA by 5'RACE template switching, adding a universal primer site and UMIs. TCRdb itself ran the 5' RACE reads through MiXCR, one entry per CDR3 protein. The sample shows some 260,000 distinct CDR3 sequences, over 4.5% of them seen only once. Here the sequenced sample was CD4+ T cells sorted from PBMCs, taken on the day of the yellow fever booster vaccination. This TCR derives from a man aged 18 to 30 who received the YFV17D yellow fever vaccine. The rearrangement links TRBV25-1 to TRBJ1-6; tentative D call: TRBD1 (5 bases). For the CDR3, the DNA is TGTGCCAGCAGTGAATCCAGGGAGGGGAATTCACCCCTCCACTTT. It is translated as CASSESREGNSPLHF. The full variable domain, its missing parts supplied by reference TRBV25-1 and TRBJ1-6, is EADIYQTPRYLVIGTGKKITLECSQTMGHDKMYWYQQDPGMELHLIHYSYGVNSTEKGDLSSESTVSRIRTEHFPLTLESARPSHTSQYLCASSESREGNSPLHFGNGTRLTVT.